The rows below give T cell receptor beta chains drawn from one sample of a study of blood T cell repertoires in COVID-19. The repertoire was sequenced with immunoSEQ multiplex PCR; TCRdb's copy has only in-frame clones and lacks some. Of about 190,000 clones in the sample, approximately 79% are singletons; the top ten hold around a sixth. The specimen sequenced was peripheral blood. Source of these receptors: a man in his fifties or sixties with active or convalescent COVID-19. CDR3s include the opening cysteine and the closing phenylalanine or tryptophan. The D gene is left open where the match is weak. The size entry is marked missing in some rows and otherwise reads once, few, many or a size class.

V gene,clone size,D gene,J gene,CDR3 protein,CDR3 DNA
TRBV4-3,.,.,TRBJ1-2,CASSQDAGAHYGYTF,TGCGCCAGCAGCCAAGATGCGGGGGCCCACTATGGCTACACCTTC
TRBV6-2/TRBV6-3,.,.,TRBJ2-7,CASSPQNSYEQYF,TGTGCCAGCAGCCCACAGAACTCCTACGAGCAGTACTTC
TRBV29-1,.,.,TRBJ2-1,CSVQITGREQFF,TGCAGCGTCCAAATAACAGGGCGCGAGCAGTTCTTC
TRBV7-8,.,.,TRBJ1-5,CASSPTFNQPQHF,TGTGCCAGCAGCCCCACATTCAATCAGCCCCAGCATTTT
TRBV14,.,TRBD1,TRBJ1-2,CASSQKNRGGYTF,TGTGCCAGCAGCCAAAAGAACAGGGGAGGCTACACCTTC
TRBV12-3/TRBV12-4,.,.,TRBJ2-3,CASSRSEADTQYF,TGTGCCAGCAGCCGCTCAGAAGCAGATACGCAGTATTTT
TRBV7-9,.,.,TRBJ2-1,CASSLAGQGRIF,TGTGCCAGCAGCTTAGCGGGTCAGGGTAGGATCTTC
TRBV4-2,.,TRBD2,TRBJ2-3,CASSQEGARGGFADTQYF,TGTGCCAGCAGCCAAGAGGGTGCCCGGGGAGGGTTCGCAGATACGCAGTATTTT
TRBV7-9,.,.,TRBJ2-3,CASSPPREFTDTQYF,TGTGCCAGCAGCCCCCCGAGGGAATTCACAGATACGCAGTATTTT
TRBV2,.,TRBD2,TRBJ2-2,CASKREGDTGELFF,TGTGCCAGCAAGCGGGAGGGAGACACCGGGGAGCTGTTTTTT
TRBV5-1,few,.,TRBJ2-1,CASSFNPGLPNNEQFF,TGCGCCAGCAGCTTCAATCCGGGACTCCCAAACAATGAGCAGTTCTTC
TRBV27,.,.,TRBJ2-7,CASSLNRFYEQYF,TGTGCCAGCAGTTTAAATCGGTTCTACGAGCAGTACTTC
TRBV4-3,.,.,TRBJ2-3,CASSQEGGRGSADTQYF,TGCGCCAGCAGCCAAGAAGGGGGGCGGGGGAGTGCAGATACGCAGTATTTT
TRBV3-1/TRBV3-2,.,TRBD2,TRBJ2-1,CASSFPSTSGRMDEQFF,TGTGCCAGCAGCTTCCCCTCGACTAGCGGGAGAATGGATGAGCAGTTCTTC
TRBV18,once,TRBD1,TRBJ1-1,CASSLAETGVTEAFF,TGTGCCAGCTCCCTGGCGGAGACAGGGGTCACTGAAGCTTTCTTT
TRBV11-2,.,.,TRBJ2-2,CASRSIGQGGPRELFF,TGTGCCAGCAGATCCATAGGACAGGGAGGGCCCCGGGAGCTGTTTTTT
TRBV12-3/TRBV12-4,.,.,TRBJ1-4,CASSLGADSVLFF,TGTGCCAGCAGTTTGGGGGCGGATTCAGTACTGTTTTTT
TRBV12-3/TRBV12-4,.,.,TRBJ1-1,CASSPKSEAFF,TGTGCCAGCAGCCCCAAATCTGAAGCTTTCTTT
TRBV6-5,.,.,TRBJ1-2,CASSYSSPSNYGYTF,TGTGCCAGCAGTTACTCGTCGCCGAGTAACTATGGCTACACCTTC
TRBV28,.,TRBD2,TRBJ2-7,CASGTSGRGSYEQYF,TGTGCCAGCGGAACTAGCGGGAGAGGATCCTACGAGCAGTACTTC
TRBV3-1/TRBV3-2,many,TRBD1,TRBJ1-2,CASSRRTGGRRGYTF,TGTGCCAGCAGCCGCCGAACAGGGGGAAGGAGAGGCTACACCTTC
TRBV9,.,TRBD2,TRBJ2-5,CASNSGGGLQETQYF,TGTGCCAGCAACTCCGGGGGGGGACTACAAGAGACCCAGTACTTC
TRBV7-9,.,.,TRBJ1-3,CASSLKGPGNTIYF,TGTGCCAGCAGCTTAAAGGGGCCTGGAAACACCATATATTTT
TRBV11-2,.,.,TRBJ2-7,CASSFEGGPTYEQYF,TGTGCCAGCAGCTTTGAAGGAGGACCCACCTACGAGCAGTACTTC
TRBV5-1,.,.,TRBJ2-3,CASSLGRQVTDTQYF,TGCGCCAGCAGCTTGGGAAGACAGGTCACAGATACGCAGTATTTT
TRBV5-1,once,.,TRBJ2-3,CASSDRNTDTQYF,TGCGCCAGCTCAGACAGGAACACAGATACGCAGTATTTT
TRBV30,once,TRBD1,TRBJ2-2,CAWSRGLGNTGELFF,TGTGCCTGGAGTAGGGGGCTTGGGAACACCGGGGAGCTGTTTTTT
TRBV5-5,.,TRBD1,TRBJ1-4,CASSRWTGGANEKLFF,TGTGCCAGCAGCAGATGGACAGGGGGGGCTAATGAAAAACTGTTTTTT
TRBV5-1,.,.,TRBJ1-1,CASSLSGSVNTEAFF,TGCGCCAGCAGCTTGTCAGGGTCAGTGAACACTGAAGCTTTCTTT
TRBV12-3/TRBV12-4,.,.,TRBJ2-1,CASSALGGNEQFF,TGTGCCAGCAGTGCACTGGGGGGCAATGAGCAGTTCTTC
TRBV19,.,TRBD1,TRBJ2-1,CASNRGSSYNEQFF,TGTGCCAGCAACAGGGGGAGCTCCTACAATGAGCAGTTCTTC
TRBV3-1/TRBV3-2,.,.,TRBJ2-7,CASSHQAYEQYF,TGTGCCAGCAGCCATCAGGCTTACGAGCAGTACTTC
TRBV28,.,TRBD2,TRBJ2-6,CASRVVGGSGANVLTF,TGTGCCAGCAGGGTGGTCGGGGGGTCTGGGGCCAACGTCCTGACTTTC
TRBV3-1/TRBV3-2,.,.,TRBJ2-6,CASSQLNSGANVLTF,TGTGCCAGCAGCCAACTTAACTCTGGGGCCAACGTCCTGACTTTC
TRBV2,once,.,TRBJ1-5,CASSLEFNSNQPQHF,TGTGCCAGCAGTCTAGAGTTCAATAGCAATCAGCCCCAGCATTTT
TRBV9,.,.,TRBJ1-3,CASHRTAFSGNTIYF,TGTGCCAGCCACCGGACAGCTTTCTCTGGAAACACCATATATTTT
TRBV7-2,.,TRBD2,TRBJ2-7,CASSYATSGTFEQYF,TGTGCCAGCAGTTACGCGACTAGCGGGACGTTCGAGCAGTACTTC
TRBV7-2,.,.,TRBJ2-4,CASSRGGGAKNIQYF,TGTGCCAGCTCCCGAGGGGGGGGAGCCAAAAACATTCAGTACTTC
TRBV7-3,.,.,TRBJ2-5,CASSSSGTRGTQYF,TGTGCCAGCAGCTCGTCCGGGACCAGGGGGACCCAGTACTTC
TRBV7-8,.,TRBD2,TRBJ2-5,CASSTQLAGGLETQYF,TGTGCCAGCAGCACGCAGCTAGCGGGAGGACTGGAGACCCAGTACTTC
TRBV4-2,.,.,TRBJ2-3,CASSQSFRDTQYF,TGTGCCAGCAGCCAGTCCTTTAGAGATACGCAGTATTTT
TRBV19,.,TRBD2,TRBJ2-7,CASSMGSGSSYEQYF,TGTGCCAGTAGTATGGGTAGCGGGAGCTCCTACGAGCAGTACTTC
TRBV10-3,few,TRBD2,TRBJ2-3,CAISEFSSGGRNTQYF,TGTGCCATCAGTGAGTTTTCTAGCGGGGGGCGAAATACGCAGTATTTT